This paragraph covers one T cell receptor beta chain sequence. What it binds is not known. Use of 60 Vbeta and 13 Jbeta primers characterized the PCR. This table comes from immunoSEQ multiplex PCR, and its TCRdb copy is limited to in-frame clones, with some not included. Here the sample spans about 250,000 clones, under 80% being singletons. Germline V gives CDR1 MNHNS, CDR2 SASEGT. The ends lost 2 bases at V and 4 bases at J; junction bases unmatched: 4. CDR3 size: 15 residues. These data belong to a study of cytomegalovirus exposure and HLA in healthy donors. On the study more broadly: Earlier findings included some 120 million unique TCR beta sequences obtained from about 170 million T cells.

Study conclusions and caveats: Being productive about 87% or about 30% of the time was typical of most TCR beta V segments in an earlier analysis. The authors listed about 170 TCR beta chains as cytomegalovirus-associated.

The chain joins TRBV6-1 to TRBJ2-5, with 10 bases aligning to TRBD1. The receptor's source is a female donor in good health and CMV-seronegative. The specimen was PBMCs. CDR3 sequence reads: CASSERTGGGETQYF. The CDR3 DNA follows: TGTGCCAGCAGTGAACGGACAGGGGGTGGAGAGACCCAGTACTTC.